This T cell receptor beta chain is from a study of shared clonotypes between healthy human individuals. Study-level findings and limits: Some naive CD4 clonotypes, roughly 4.5%, turned up in common across a few donors.

Around 30,000 T cell genomes (approximately 0.2 ug DNA) went into each sorted-subset replicate. TCRdb keeps only in-frame clones here, not all; method: immunoSEQ multiplex PCR. The repertoire holds roughly 520,000 clones, with 95% to 96% as singletons. About this clone itself: Its antigen is unidentified.

Within Nashville, Tennessee resided all donors, each a Caucasian adult. Germline V gives CDR1 MNHNY, CDR2 SVGAGI (reference sequence). The CDR3 is 14 amino acids. The V and J ends lost 5 bases and 3 bases, in that order; junction bases with no gene match: 6. The chain employs TRBV6-6 and TRBJ1-1; 7 nucleotides align to TRBD1. Sequenced material: naive CD4+ T cells sorted from blood. As to subset: CD45RA+ positively selected. This clonotype was sampled from a woman aged 25 to 39 in good health. CDR3 region: CASSTQGGDTEAFF. In DNA, the CDR3 is TGTGCCAGCAGTACCCAGGGGGGGGACACTGAAGCTTTCTTT.